A selection of T cell receptor beta chains follows, all from one sample in a study of blood T cell repertoires in COVID-19. Sequenced by immunoSEQ multiplex PCR; TCRdb stores in-frame clones only, minus some. The sample has about 500,000 clones, 89% seen once. The sequenced sample consisted of peripheral blood. These receptors all stem from a man between 18 and 35 years old with COVID-19, enrolled during active disease. Each CDR3 is given with its conserved first and last residue. A D gene is named only where the DNA matches it firmly. Size is omitted from some rows. Given values are once, few, many or a class for expanded clones.

size	D	J	length	V	DNA	CDR3
-	TRBD1	TRBJ1-2	16	TRBV3-1/TRBV3-2	TGTGCCAGCAGCCGCCTTTGGGACAGGGATGCCTATGGCTACACCTTC	CASSRLWDRDAYGYTF
-	-	TRBJ2-7	16	TRBV15	TGTGCCACCAGCAGAGACACTGCACAGAGCTCCTACGAGCAGTACTTC	CATSRDTAQSSYEQYF
-	TRBD1	TRBJ2-1	14	TRBV2	TGTGCCAGCACAGGGGGTTACTCCTACAATGAGCAGTTCTTC	CASTGGYSYNEQFF
-	-	TRBJ2-2	15	TRBV7-6	TGTGCCAGCAGCTTCTCACAGGGGAACACCGGGGAGCTGTTTTTT	CASSFSQGNTGELFF
-	TRBD2	TRBJ2-7	16	TRBV9	TGTGCCAGCAGCGCAGATCCACTAGCGAGCTCCTACGAGCAGTACTTC	CASSADPLASSYEQYF
-	-	TRBJ1-5	16	TRBV6-1	TGTGCCAGCAGTGAAATTGGCGGATTTTTTGATCAGCCCCAGCATTTT	CASSEIGGFFDQPQHF
-	TRBD2	TRBJ2-7	16	TRBV2	TGTGCCAGCATAGTGGGGACTAGCGGGATCTCCTACGAGCAGTACTTC	CASIVGTSGISYEQYF
-	TRBD1	TRBJ1-1	16	TRBV25-1	TGTGCCAGCGTCCTCCGGACAGGGCTCTCTAACACTGAAGCTTTCTTT	CASVLRTGLSNTEAFF
-	TRBD1	TRBJ1-1	16	TRBV6-1	TGTGCCAGCAGTGCTGACAGGGGAAGAAGGGGCACTGAAGCTTTCTTT	CASSADRGRRGTEAFF
-	TRBD2	TRBJ2-3	16	TRBV19	TGTGCCAGTAGTATAAGGCTAGCGGTGGGCACAGATACGCAGTATTTT	CASSIRLAVGTDTQYF
few	TRBD1	TRBJ1-2	16	TRBV18	TGTGCCAGCTCACCGCCGGCCGGGACAGGGAACTCTGGCTACACCTTC	CASSPPAGTGNSGYTF
-	TRBD2	TRBJ2-5	14	TRBV14	TGTGCCAGCAGCCTCCGGGGGGGCCTGGAGACCCAGTACTTC	CASSLRGGLETQYF
-	TRBD1	TRBJ2-2	15	TRBV2	TGTGCCAGCACCGGACAGGGGTTGCAGACCGGGGAGCTGTTTTTT	CASTGQGLQTGELFF
-	-	TRBJ2-7	13	TRBV7-9	TGTGCCAGCGTCGTAGGGGGAAGGGACGAGCAGTACTTC	CASVVGGRDEQYF
-	TRBD2	TRBJ2-7	17	TRBV27	TGTGCCAGCAGTTTAATGGCGGGAGAGGCATTTTCCTACGAGCAGTACTTC	CASSLMAGEAFSYEQYF
few	TRBD2	TRBJ2-1	16	TRBV19	TGTGCCAGTAGTTTCACTAGCGGGGAAGCCTACAATGAGCAGTTCTTC	CASSFTSGEAYNEQFF
-	TRBD2	TRBJ2-5	16	TRBV5-1	TGCGCCAGCAGCTTGGTGGGGGTAGCGGGGCCAGAGACCCAGTACTTC	CASSLVGVAGPETQYF
-	TRBD1	TRBJ1-2	12	TRBV28	TGTGCCAGCAGATACAGGGGGGTGGGCTACACCTTC	CASRYRGVGYTF
-	-	TRBJ2-5	12	TRBV6-2/TRBV6-3	TGTGCCAGCAGTCCCAGGGTAGAGACCCAGTACTTC	CASSPRVETQYF
-	-	TRBJ2-1	12	TRBV12-5	TGTGCTAGTGGTTTGCCCCAGTTGGAGCAGTTCTTC	CASGLPQLEQFF
-	TRBD2	TRBJ2-3	17	TRBV18	TGTGCCAGCTCACCGGGCGTCCGCGGGAGAGTCACAGATACGCAGTATTTT	CASSPGVRGRVTDTQYF
-	-	TRBJ2-3	14	TRBV6-5	TGTGCCAGCAGTTACAGGCGGTTCACAGATACGCAGTATTTT	CASSYRRFTDTQYF
-	TRBD2	TRBJ2-5	17	TRBV11-2	TGTGCCAGCAGCCCCTGGACTAGCGGGGGGTACCAAGAGACCCAGTACTTC	CASSPWTSGGYQETQYF
-	-	TRBJ2-5	17	TRBV9	TGTGCCAGCAGCGTAGACCCCCAGGAGGGCCTCCAAGAGACCCAGTACTTC	CASSVDPQEGLQETQYF
few	TRBD1	TRBJ1-1	14	TRBV6-4	TGTGCCAGCAGTGCGCAGGGGGGAAACACTGAAGCTTTCTTT	CASSAQGGNTEAFF
-	TRBD2	TRBJ2-3	18	TRBV5-4	TGTGCCAGCAGCTCTACCGCGACTAGCGGGGGCTCAAGGGATACGCAGTATTTT	CASSSTATSGGSRDTQYF
-	-	TRBJ1-4	11	TRBV28	TGTGCCAGCAGTTTTGAGGAAAAACTGTTTTTT	CASSFEEKLFF
-	-	TRBJ1-4	16	TRBV5-1	TGCGCCAGCAGCTTGGTGGCAGGGGTTGGTAATGAAAAACTGTTTTTT	CASSLVAGVGNEKLFF
once	-	TRBJ2-5	13	TRBV5-4	TGTGCCAGCAGCTTGGTCTCCCAAGAGACCCAGTACTTC	CASSLVSQETQYF
-	TRBD1	TRBJ2-7	14	TRBV7-6	TGTGCATCGTCTCAGGGGGAGAGATCCTACGAGCAGTACTTC	CASSQGERSYEQYF
few	-	TRBJ1-4	14	TRBV6-1	TGTGCCAGCAGTGATTGGCAGGGTAATGAAAAACTGTTTTTT	CASSDWQGNEKLFF
-	-	TRBJ1-2	13	TRBV2	TGTGCCAGCAGACCAGACACGAACTATGGCTACACCTTC	CASRPDTNYGYTF
once	TRBD1	TRBJ2-6	18	TRBV7-6	TGTGCCAGCACCGCACGGGGACAGGGAGTCTCCGGGGCCAACGTCCTGACTTTC	CASTARGQGVSGANVLTF
-	-	TRBJ1-6	14	TRBV6-5	TGTGCCAGCGGAAGAAGGAGCAGCGATTCACCCCTCCACTTT	CASGRRSSDSPLHF
-	TRBD2	TRBJ2-7	14	TRBV20-1	TGCAGTGCTAGTAGGGTAGCGGGGGTGAACGAGCAGTACTTC	CSASRVAGVNEQYF
many	TRBD1	TRBJ1-2	14	TRBV5-4	TGTGCCAGCAGCCCACAACAGGGGGGCTATGGCTACACCTTC	CASSPQQGGYGYTF
few	-	TRBJ1-6	13	TRBV15	TGTGCCACCAGCAGAGGTTCAGGGTCACCCCTCCACTTT	CATSRGSGSPLHF
-	-	TRBJ2-1	16	TRBV21-1	TGTGCCAGCAGTAAACTAGCGGGGGCTTCCGAAAATGAGCAGTTCTTC	CASSKLAGASENEQFF
-	-	TRBJ2-1	15	TRBV25-1	TGTGCCAGCAGCCGACGCAGCGGTACCTACAATGAGCAGTTCTTC	CASSRRSGTYNEQFF
-	-	TRBJ1-4	14	TRBV6-1	TGTGCCAGCAGTGAAGTTAGTGCGGGCGAAAAACTGTTTTTT	CASSEVSAGEKLFF
-	-	TRBJ2-3	14	TRBV18	TGTGCCAGCTTGCAGGACCAGGGGCGGAATACGCAGTATTTT	CASLQDQGRNTQYF
-	-	TRBJ1-1	14	TRBV7-8	TGTGCCAGCAGCTCCTATACCCCGAACACTGAAGCTTTCTTT	CASSSYTPNTEAFF
-	TRBD1	TRBJ2-3	14	TRBV11-2	TGTGCCAGCAGCTTGTTGACAGGGGTAGATACGCAGTATTTT	CASSLLTGVDTQYF
-	TRBD1	TRBJ1-1	18	TRBV5-5	TGTGCCAGCAGCTTGACGGTCCCGGGACAGGGATCTAACACTGAAGCTTTCTTT	CASSLTVPGQGSNTEAFF
-	-	TRBJ2-7	13	TRBV6-5	TGTGCCAGCAGTTACCTCAACAGCTACGAGCAGTACTTC	CASSYLNSYEQYF